This T cell receptor beta chain was identified in a study of beta chain features in type 1 diabetes. Study-level findings and limits: A moderate, significant TCRB CDR3 shortening appeared in type 1 diabetes across four CD4+ subsets. The study found fewer insertions and more deletions at VDJ junctions in type 1 diabetes patients.

This clone came up a few times. As yet, its antigen is unknown. Every bit of the isolated RNA underwent reverse transcription, so sequencing read expressed TCRB transcripts. The method was immunoSEQ multiplex PCR; TCRdb's version includes in-frame clones alone and lacks a portion of them. The table includes 350,000 to 450,000 clones, around 16% detected once. This sequence originates from a woman aged 18-29 years in good health. The sample consisted of naive CD4+ T cells from blood.

In DNA, the CDR3 is TGTGCCAGCAGATTCGGACTAGCGGGGAGTGAGCAGTTCTTC. Amino acid sequence: CASRFGLAGSEQFF. The chain carries TRBV6-5 and TRBJ2-1; 12 positions match TRBD2. The CDR3 spans 14 residues. J lost 9 bases, V lost 6 bases, and 6 bases had no gene match. The V gene's germline CDR1 is MNHEY and CDR2 SVGAGI.